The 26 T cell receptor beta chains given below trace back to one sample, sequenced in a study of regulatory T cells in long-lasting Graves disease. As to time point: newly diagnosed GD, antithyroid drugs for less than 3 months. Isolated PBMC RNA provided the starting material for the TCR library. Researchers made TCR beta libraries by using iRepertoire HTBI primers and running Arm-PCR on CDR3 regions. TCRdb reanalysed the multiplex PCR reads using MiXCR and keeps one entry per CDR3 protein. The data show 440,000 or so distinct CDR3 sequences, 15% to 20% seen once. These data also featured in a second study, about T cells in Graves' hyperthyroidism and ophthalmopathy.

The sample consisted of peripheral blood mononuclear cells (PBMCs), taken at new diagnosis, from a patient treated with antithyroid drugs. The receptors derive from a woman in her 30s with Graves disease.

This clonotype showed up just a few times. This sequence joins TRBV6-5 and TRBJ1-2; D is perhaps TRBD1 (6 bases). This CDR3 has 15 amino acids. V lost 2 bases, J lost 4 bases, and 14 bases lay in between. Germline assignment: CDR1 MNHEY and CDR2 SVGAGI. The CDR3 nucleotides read TGTGCCAGCAGTTACGATTTTACAGGGCTCTATGGCTACACCTTC. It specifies CASSYDFTGLYGYTF.

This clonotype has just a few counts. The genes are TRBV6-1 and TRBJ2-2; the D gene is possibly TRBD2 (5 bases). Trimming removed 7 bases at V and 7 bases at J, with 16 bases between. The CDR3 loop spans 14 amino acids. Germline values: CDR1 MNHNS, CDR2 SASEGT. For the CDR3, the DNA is TGTGCCAGCACCTTGAGCCCGGAGGACGGGGAGCTGTTTTTT. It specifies CASTLSPEDGELFF.

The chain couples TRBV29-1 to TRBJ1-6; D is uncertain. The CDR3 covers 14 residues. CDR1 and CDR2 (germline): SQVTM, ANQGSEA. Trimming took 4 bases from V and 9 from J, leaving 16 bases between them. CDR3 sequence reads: CSVVRPLGISPLHF. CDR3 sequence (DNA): TGCAGCGTTGTCAGACCCTTGGGAATTTCACCCCTCCACTTT.

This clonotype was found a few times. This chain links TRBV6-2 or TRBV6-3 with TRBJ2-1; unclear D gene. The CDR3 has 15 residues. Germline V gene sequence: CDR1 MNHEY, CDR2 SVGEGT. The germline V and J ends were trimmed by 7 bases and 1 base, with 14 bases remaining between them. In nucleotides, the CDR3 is TGTGCCAGCACCAACACTCCCTTTTCCTACAATGAGCAGTTCTTC. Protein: CASTNTPFSYNEQFF.

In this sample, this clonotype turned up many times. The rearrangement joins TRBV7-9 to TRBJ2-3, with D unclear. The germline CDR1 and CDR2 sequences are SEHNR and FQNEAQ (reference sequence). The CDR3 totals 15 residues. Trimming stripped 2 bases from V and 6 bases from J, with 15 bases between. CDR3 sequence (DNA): TGTGCCAGCAGCTTAATGGGCCTGTCCCGTGATACGCAGTATTTT. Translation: CASSLMGLSRDTQYF.

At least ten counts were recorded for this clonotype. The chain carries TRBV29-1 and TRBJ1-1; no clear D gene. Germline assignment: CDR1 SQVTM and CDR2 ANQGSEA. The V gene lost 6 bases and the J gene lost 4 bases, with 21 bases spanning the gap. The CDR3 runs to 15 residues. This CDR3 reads CSVARRLGFATEAFF. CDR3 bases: TGCAGCGTCGCACGCAGGTTAGGGTTTGCCACTGAAGCTTTCTTT.

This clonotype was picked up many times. CDR3 nucleotide sequence: TGTGCCAGCAGCGGGGGGGGTGAGCAGTTCTTC. Its translation: CASSGGGEQFF. V is TRBV11-2 and J is TRBJ2-1; 7 bases agree with TRBD2. V trimming: 5 bases; J trimming: 9 bases; junction bases outside the gene matches: 1. Germline values: CDR1 SGHAT, CDR2 FQNNGV. This CDR3 region has 11 residues.

For the CDR3, the DNA is TGTGCCAGCAGGTCCCGCCCTGGGGGGGGCGATGAGCAGTTCTTC. Protein: CASRSRPGGGDEQFF. V gene TRBV6-1 combines with J gene TRBJ2-1; tentatively, D is TRBD2 (7 bases). Germline loops: CDR1 MNHNS, CDR2 SASEGT. Trimming took 6 bases from V and 8 from J, leaving 20 bases between them. The CDR3 has 15 amino acids.

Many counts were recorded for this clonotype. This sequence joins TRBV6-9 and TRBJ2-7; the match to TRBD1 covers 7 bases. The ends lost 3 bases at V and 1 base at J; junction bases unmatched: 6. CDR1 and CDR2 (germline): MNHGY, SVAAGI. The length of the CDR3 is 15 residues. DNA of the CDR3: TGTGCCAGCAGTTACGGTAACAGGGGTTCCTACGAGCAGTACTTC. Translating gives CASSYGNRGSYEQYF.

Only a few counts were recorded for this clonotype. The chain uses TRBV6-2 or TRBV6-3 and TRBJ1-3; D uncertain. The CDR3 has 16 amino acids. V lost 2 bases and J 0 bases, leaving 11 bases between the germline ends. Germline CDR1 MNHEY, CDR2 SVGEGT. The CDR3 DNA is TGTGCCAGCAGTTACGGGTTGTCAGACTCTGGAAACACCATATATTTT. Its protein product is CASSYGLSDSGNTIYF.

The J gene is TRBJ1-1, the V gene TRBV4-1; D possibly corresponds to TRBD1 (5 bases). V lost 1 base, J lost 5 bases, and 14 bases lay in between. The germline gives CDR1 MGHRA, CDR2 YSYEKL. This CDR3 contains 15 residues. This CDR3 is CASSQVIGARTEAFF. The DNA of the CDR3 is TGCGCCAGCAGCCAAGTCATAGGGGCGCGTACTGAAGCTTTCTTT.

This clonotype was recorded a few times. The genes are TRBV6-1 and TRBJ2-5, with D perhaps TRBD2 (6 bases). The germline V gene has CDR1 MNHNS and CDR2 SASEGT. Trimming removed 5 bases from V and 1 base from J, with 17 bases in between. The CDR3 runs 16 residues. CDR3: CASSPLAAGIQETQYF. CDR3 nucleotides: TGTGCCAGCAGTCCCTTGGCAGCGGGTATCCAAGAGACCCAGTACTTC.

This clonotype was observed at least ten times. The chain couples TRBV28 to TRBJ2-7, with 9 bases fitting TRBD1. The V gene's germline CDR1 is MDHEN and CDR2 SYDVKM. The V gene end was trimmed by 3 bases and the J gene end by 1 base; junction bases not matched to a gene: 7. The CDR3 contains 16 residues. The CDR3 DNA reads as TGTGCCAGCAGTTTCCCCAGACAGGGGGTTTCCTACGAGCAGTACTTC. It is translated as CASSFPRQGVSYEQYF.

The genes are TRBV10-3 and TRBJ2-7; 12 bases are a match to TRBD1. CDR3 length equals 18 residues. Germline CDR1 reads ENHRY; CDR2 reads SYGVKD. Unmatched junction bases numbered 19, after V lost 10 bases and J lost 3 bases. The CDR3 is CATSPPGTGGTSIYEQYF. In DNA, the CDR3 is TGTGCCACTTCACCGCCCGGGACAGGGGGCACGTCTATCTACGAGCAGTACTTC.

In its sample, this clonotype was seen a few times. The CDR3 loop is CASESLGTGLSYEQYF. For the CDR3, the DNA is TGTGCCAGCGAGAGCCTCGGGACAGGCCTATCCTACGAGCAGTACTTC. This rearrangement joins TRBV5-6 to TRBJ2-7, with 8 bases identical to TRBD1. Trimming at V came to 7 bases and at J to 1 base, leaving 13 bases not matched to a gene. Germline loops: CDR1 SGHDT, CDR2 YYEEEE. This CDR3 region has 16 residues.

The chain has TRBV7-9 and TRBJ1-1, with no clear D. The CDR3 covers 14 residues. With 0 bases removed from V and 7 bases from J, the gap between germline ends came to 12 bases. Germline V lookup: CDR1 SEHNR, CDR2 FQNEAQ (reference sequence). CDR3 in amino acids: CASSLAARGSEAFF. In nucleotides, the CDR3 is TGTGCCAGCAGCTTAGCCGCCCGAGGCAGTGAAGCTTTCTTT.

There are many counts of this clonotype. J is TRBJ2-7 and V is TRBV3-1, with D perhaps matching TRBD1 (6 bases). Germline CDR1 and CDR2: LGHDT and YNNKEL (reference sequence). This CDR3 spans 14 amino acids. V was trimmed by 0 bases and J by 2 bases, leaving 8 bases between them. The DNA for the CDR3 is TGTGCCAGCAGCCAAGACCGGGACACCTACGAGCAGTACTTC. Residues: CASSQDRDTYEQYF.

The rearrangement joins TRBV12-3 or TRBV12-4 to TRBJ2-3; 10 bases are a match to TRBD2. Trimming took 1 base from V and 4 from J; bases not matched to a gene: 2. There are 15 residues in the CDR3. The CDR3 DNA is TGTGCCAGCAGTTTAGGTAGCGGGAGGTCAGATACGCAGTATTTT. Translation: CASSLGSGRSDTQYF.

CDR3 loop: CASSGSGRADNEQFF. The CDR3 coding sequence is TGTGCCAGCAGCGGGAGCGGGAGGGCCGACAATGAGCAGTTCTTC. J is TRBJ2-1 and V is TRBV5-6; TRBD2 matches at 10 bases. The CDR3 sequence is 15 residues long. V was pared by 4 bases and J by 5 bases, with 6 bases of the junction left unmatched. CDR1 is SGHDT, CDR2 YYEEEE, per germline.

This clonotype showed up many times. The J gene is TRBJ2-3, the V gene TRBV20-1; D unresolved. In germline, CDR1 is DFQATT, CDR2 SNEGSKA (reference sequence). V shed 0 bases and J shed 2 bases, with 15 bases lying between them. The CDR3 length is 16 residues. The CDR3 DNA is TGCAGTGCTAGAGATCGCGCACAACTCACCACAGATACGCAGTATTTT. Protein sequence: CSARDRAQLTTDTQYF.

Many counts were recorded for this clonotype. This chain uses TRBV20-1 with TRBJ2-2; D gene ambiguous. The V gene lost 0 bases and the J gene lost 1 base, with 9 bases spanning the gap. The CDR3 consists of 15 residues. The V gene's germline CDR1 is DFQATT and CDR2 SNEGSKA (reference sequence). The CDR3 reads CSARDSLGNTGELFF. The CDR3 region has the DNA TGCAGTGCTAGAGATTCCCTCGGGAACACCGGGGAGCTGTTTTTT.

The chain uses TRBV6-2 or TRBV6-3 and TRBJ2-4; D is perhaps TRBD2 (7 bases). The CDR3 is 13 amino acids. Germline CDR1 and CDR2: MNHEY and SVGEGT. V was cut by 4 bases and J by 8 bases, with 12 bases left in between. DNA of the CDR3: TGTGCCAGCAGTTCGGGGGGCGCGGACATTCAGTACTTC. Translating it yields CASSSGGADIQYF.

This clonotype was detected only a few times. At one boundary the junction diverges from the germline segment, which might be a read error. CDR3 protein: CASSRGVVQETQYF. The CDR3 nucleotides read TGTGCTAGCAGCCGGGGGGTAGTCCAAGAGACCCAGTACTTC. This sequence joins TRBV7-7 and TRBJ2-5; 7 bases fit TRBD2. This CDR3 spans 14 amino acids. Germline values: CDR1 SSHAT, CDR2 FNYEAQ (reference sequence).

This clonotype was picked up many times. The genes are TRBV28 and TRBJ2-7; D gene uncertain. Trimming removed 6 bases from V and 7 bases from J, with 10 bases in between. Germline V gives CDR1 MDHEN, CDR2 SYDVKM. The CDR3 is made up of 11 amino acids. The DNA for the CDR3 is TGTGCCAGCAGCGGGCCTAGGGAGCAGTACTTC. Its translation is CASSGPREQYF.

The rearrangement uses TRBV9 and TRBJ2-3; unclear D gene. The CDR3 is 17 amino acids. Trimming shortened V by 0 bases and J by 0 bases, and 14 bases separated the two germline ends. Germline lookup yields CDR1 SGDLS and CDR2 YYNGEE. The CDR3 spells CASSVVGIEASTDTQYF. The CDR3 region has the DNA TGTGCCAGCAGCGTAGTAGGAATCGAGGCTAGCACAGATACGCAGTATTTT.

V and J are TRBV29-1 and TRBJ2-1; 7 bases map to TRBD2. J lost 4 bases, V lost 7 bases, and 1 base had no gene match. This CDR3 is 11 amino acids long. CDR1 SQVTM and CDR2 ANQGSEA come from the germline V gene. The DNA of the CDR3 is TGCAGCGGCGGGAGTTACAATGAGCAGTTCTTC. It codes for CSGGSYNEQFF.